These 22 T cell receptor beta chains share one sample of origin, sequenced in a study of OX40 agonist ivuxolimab in advanced cancers. Here immunoSEQ multiplex PCR was the method, and the copy in TCRdb shows in-frame clones only, minus some. This table has tens of thousands of clones, 75% to 90% appearing once. Sequenced material: CD4+ or CD8+ T cells sorted from blood, taken in a trial of the OX40 agonist ivuxolimab. The origin of the receptors is an adult with an advanced solid tumor such as melanoma, head and neck, liver or kidney cancer.

The V and J genes are TRBV4-2 and TRBJ2-1; 9 nucleotides match TRBD2. V lost 8 bases to trimming and J lost 5 bases; unmatched junction nucleotides: 7. The CDR3 is 14 residues long. The germline V gene has CDR1 LGHNA and CDR2 YNFKEQ. Here the CDR3 DNA reads TGTGCCAGCGGTAGGCTAGCGGGACACAATGAGCAGTTCTTC. Translation: CASGRLAGHNEQFF.

V is TRBV30 and J is TRBJ2-1, with D possibly being TRBD2 (6 bases). V lost 2 bases to trimming and J lost 7 bases, with 12 bases between them. This CDR3 spans 13 amino acids. CDR1 GTSNPN and CDR2 SVGIG come from the germline V gene (reference sequence). The CDR3 region has the DNA TGTGCCTGGAGTCAGGGACTGCAGAATGAGCAGTTCTTC. Its protein is CAWSQGLQNEQFF.

This clone was seen at least ten times. The gene calls are TRBV5-6 and TRBJ2-3; the D is unclear. V was shortened by 2 bases and J by 2 bases, with 9 bases between the two germline ends. Germline CDR1 reads SGHDT; CDR2 reads YYEEEE. This CDR3 is 14 amino acids long. The CDR3 DNA follows: TGTGCCAGCAGCTTTTGGGATCTCACAGATACGCAGTATTTT. Translation gives CASSFWDLTDTQYF.

This chain uses TRBV10-2 with TRBJ2-5; weak D call: TRBD1 (6 bases). The V end was cut by 3 bases, the J end by 4 bases, with 6 bases between. This CDR3 region has 12 residues. Germline V gene data show CDR1 as WSHSY and CDR2 as SAAADI. This chain's CDR3 is CASSEQGETQYF. The CDR3 DNA sequence: TGCGCCAGCAGTGAACAGGGAGAGACCCAGTACTTC.

This sequence joins TRBV5-1 and TRBJ2-5; tentatively, D is TRBD2 (8 bases). CDR3 size: 12 residues. Germline V lookup: CDR1 SGHRS, CDR2 YFSETQ. V dropped 5 bases and J dropped 13 bases, with 18 bases sitting between them. This CDR3 is CASRQSGGQPYF. CDR3 DNA sequence: TGCGCCAGCAGACAAAGCGGGGGACAGCCGTACTTC.

Details on this clone: Other DNA sequences from this sample encode an identical CDR3 as well. This rearrangement joins TRBV5-5 to TRBJ2-2; the D call may be TRBD1 or TRBD2 (6 bases each). The V gene's germline CDR1 is SGHKS and CDR2 YYEKEE (reference sequence). The CDR3 loop spans 15 amino acids. V was clipped by 2 bases and J by 1 base, with 9 bases between them. CDR3 nucleotides: TGTGCCAGCAGCTTCGGAGGGGGGAACACCGGGGAGCTGTTTTTT. As protein: CASSFGGGNTGELFF.

The chain is built from TRBV2 and TRBJ1-5, with D possibly matching TRBD1 (6 bases). CDR3 size: 14 residues. Deletions cut 4 bases from V and 7 bases from J, with 14 bases between. Germline CDR1 SNHLY, CDR2 FYNNEI. CDR3 amino acids: CASSADSGRQPQHF. The DNA of the CDR3 is TGTGCCAGCAGTGCGGACAGCGGAAGGCAGCCCCAGCATTTT.

The V gene is TRBV28, the J gene TRBJ2-1; TRBD2 might be the D (6 bases). Germline V lookup: CDR1 MDHEN, CDR2 SYDVKM. With 3 bases removed from V and 11 bases from J, the gap between germline ends came to 11 bases. The CDR3 covers 12 residues. CDR3: CASSLGGDKQFF. The CDR3 DNA is TGTGCCAGCAGTTTGGGGGGAGATAAGCAGTTCTTC.

J is TRBJ1-6 and V is TRBV18; D is uncertain. Germline lookup yields CDR1 KGHSH and CDR2 LQKENI. Trimming removed 3 bases from V and 6 bases from J, with 6 bases in between. The CDR3 has 13 residues. This CDR3 is CASSPNTNSPLHF. In nucleotides, the CDR3 is TGTGCCAGCTCACCGAACACTAATTCACCCCTCCACTTT. The full variable domain, its missing parts supplied by reference TRBV18 and TRBJ1-6, is NAGVMQNPRHLVRRRGQEARLRCSPMKGHSHVYWYRQLPEEGLKFMVYLQKENIIDESGMPKERFSAEFPKEGPSILRIQQVVRGDSAAYFCASSPNTNSPLHFGNGTRLTVT.

In its sample, this clone was seen once. The chain couples TRBV20-1 to TRBJ2-1; possibly TRBD1 or TRBD2 for D (5 bases each). V lost 3 bases and J lost 8, with 8 bases in between. The CDR3 is made up of 11 amino acids. The germline gives CDR1 DFQATT, CDR2 SNEGSKA (reference sequence). CDR3 region: CSARRGYEQFF. In DNA form, the CDR3 reads TGCAGTGCTAGGAGGGGCTATGAGCAGTTCTTC.

The chain joins TRBV28 to TRBJ1-6; D possibly corresponds to TRBD1 (6 bases). Trimming took 6 bases from V and 16 from J, leaving 16 bases between them. Germline loops: CDR1 MDHEN, CDR2 SYDVKM. The CDR3 consists of 12 residues. CDR3 in DNA: TGTGCCAGCAGGGGGGCACGAATCGCTCTCCACTTT. Protein: CASRGARIALHF.

The chain uses TRBV7-6 and TRBJ2-5; 8 bases fit TRBD1. This CDR3 region has 13 residues. Germline V gene sequence: CDR1 SGHVS, CDR2 FNYEAQ. After removal of 6 bases from V and 4 bases from J, the junction contained 4 bases not matched to a gene. In DNA form, the CDR3 reads TGTGCCAGCAGTCAAGACAGGGGAGAGACCCAGTACTTC. The encoded protein is CASSQDRGETQYF.

The rearrangement links TRBV7-9 to TRBJ1-1; no clear D gene. The CDR3 loop spans 12 amino acids. Trimming took 5 bases from V and 8 from J, leaving 12 bases between them. CDR1 and CDR2 (germline): SEHNR, FQNEAQ (reference sequence). The CDR3 DNA reads as TGTGCCAGCAGCCCAGGCTCGAGGGAAGCTTTCTTT. It translates to CASSPGSREAFF. Full variable domain (rest looked up from reference TRBV7-9 and TRBJ1-1): DTGVSQNPRHKITKRGQNVTFRCDPISEHNRLYWYRQTLGQGPEFLTYFQNEAQLEKSRLLSDRFSAERPKGSFSTLEIQRTEQGDSAMYLCASSPGSREAFFGQGTRLTVV.

The CDR3 region has the DNA TGTGCCAGCAGTTACTTAACGACAGGGGACGGGGAGCTGTTTTTT. Its protein is CASSYLTTGDGELFF. The V and J genes are TRBV6-6 and TRBJ2-2; the match to TRBD1 covers 8 bases. This CDR3 region has 15 residues. V shed 1 base and J 7 bases; nucleotides not matched to a gene: 5. Germline CDR1 and CDR2: MNHNY and SVGAGI (reference sequence).

The chain has TRBV2 and TRBJ2-7; D remains ambiguous. This CDR3 has 14 amino acids. Trimming shortened V by 7 bases and J by 0 bases, and 13 bases separated the two germline ends. In germline, CDR1 is SNHLY, CDR2 FYNNEI. CDR3 loop: CASTTSDGSYEQYF. In DNA form, the CDR3 reads TGTGCCAGCACCACAAGCGACGGCTCCTACGAGCAGTACTTC.

The CDR3 reads CASSARAGPGGSYGYTF. CDR3 bases: TGTGCCAGCAGTGCCCGGGCCGGACCTGGGGGTTCCTATGGCTACACCTTC. This rearrangement joins TRBV6-4 to TRBJ1-2; D possibly corresponds to TRBD1 (5 bases). Germline V gives CDR1 MRHNA, CDR2 SNTAGT. This CDR3 region has 17 residues. The V end lost 4 bases, the J end lost 4 bases, and 22 bases lay between the germline ends.

The chain uses TRBV10-3 and TRBJ2-7; 7 positions match TRBD1. From germline, CDR1 is ENHRY and CDR2 SYGVKD. The CDR3 is 14 residues long. V lost 8 bases to trimming and J lost 0 bases; unmatched junction nucleotides: 7. The DNA for the CDR3 is TGTGCCATCGGACAGGCCGAGAGCTCCTACGAGCAGTACTTC. Its translation is CAIGQAESSYEQYF.

The V gene is TRBV2, the J gene TRBJ1-4; TRBD1 matches 8 bases. V dropped 8 bases and J dropped 3; count of bases not matched to a gene: 8. Germline V gene lookup returns CDR1 SNHLY and CDR2 FYNNEI. The CDR3 is made up of 15 amino acids. The CDR3 nucleotides read TGTGCCAGCCACTGGGGACAGGCGCCTAATGAAAAACTGTTTTTT. It specifies CASHWGQAPNEKLFF. The full variable domain, in which reference TRBV2 and TRBJ1-4 provide the parts outside the CDR3, is EPEVTQTPSHQVTQMGQEVILRCVPISNHLYFYWYRQILGQKVEFLVSFYNNEISEKSEIFDDQFSVERPDGSNFTLKIRSTKLEDSAMYFCASHWGQAPNEKLFFGSGTQLSVL.

V usage is TRBV27 and J usage is TRBJ2-1, with 8 positions matching TRBD1. Germline V gene data show CDR1 as MNHEY and CDR2 as SMNVEV (reference sequence). The length of the CDR3 is 13 residues. Germline trimming cut 3 bases from V and 8 bases from J; bases unmatched to any gene: 3. This chain's CDR3 is CASSFLDRDEQFF. The CDR3 DNA reads as TGTGCCAGCAGTTTTTTGGACAGGGATGAGCAGTTCTTC.

The chain is built from TRBV5-1 and TRBJ2-7, with a tentative D call TRBD1 (6 bases). V shed 5 bases and J shed 1 base, with 10 bases lying between them. Looked up from germline, CDR1 is SGHRS and CDR2 is YFSETQ. This CDR3 has 13 amino acids. The CDR3 protein is CASRRQESYEQYF. DNA of the CDR3: TGCGCCAGCAGGCGACAGGAATCCTACGAGCAGTACTTC.

The chain joins TRBV27 to TRBJ1-2; 8 bases fit TRBD1. This CDR3 spans 13 amino acids. Germline V gene sequence: CDR1 MNHEY, CDR2 SMNVEV (reference sequence). Trimming at V came to 6 bases and at J to 8 bases, leaving 8 bases not matched to a gene. The CDR3 DNA is TGTGCCAGCAGCTGGACAGGGACGGCAGGCTACACCTTC. It is translated as CASSWTGTAGYTF.

This clone was counted between two and nine times. V gene TRBV14 combines with J gene TRBJ1-1; the match to TRBD1 covers 8 bases. The germline V gene encodes CDR1 SGHDN and CDR2 FVKESK. This CDR3 contains 13 residues. V lost 5 bases and J lost 3; bases outside the gene matches: 2. In DNA, the CDR3 is TGTGCCAGCAGCTCGGACAGGGACACTGAAGCTTTCTTT. Protein product: CASSSDRDTEAFF.